These 13 T cell receptor beta chains share one sample of origin, sequenced in a study of post-analysis software for immune sequencing data. Findings of the study overall: Elevated frequency relative to controls characterized several TRBV segments in patients, TRBV5-6, TRBV5-1 and TRBV20-1 among them.

Their antigen targets remain unknown. Tagging with unique molecular identifiers was a feature of the TCR beta cDNA libraries. One entry per CDR3 protein, called by TCRdb with MiXCR from the PCR reads. The sample has some 500,000 distinct CDR3 sequences, roughly 45% seen once. Input material: blood. These receptors all stem from a girl aged 5-17 years with multiple sclerosis.

The chain joins TRBV28 to TRBJ2-1, with D uncertain. The V and J ends lost 6 bases and 2 bases respectively, with 11 bases between them. The CDR3 has 14 residues. In germline, CDR1 is MDHEN, CDR2 SYDVKM. DNA for the CDR3: TGTGCCAGCAGCCCAATACTGACCTACAATGAGCAGTTCTTC. Residues: CASSPILTYNEQFF.

This clonotype was recorded a few times. V gene TRBV7-8 combines with J gene TRBJ2-4; D uncertain. The V and J ends lost 5 bases and 1 base respectively, with 9 bases between them. Looked up from germline, CDR1 is SGHVS and CDR2 is FQNEAQ. The CDR3 runs 14 residues. The CDR3 DNA is TGTGCCAGCAGCCCACCTAGGGCCAAAAACATTCAGTACTTC. This codes for CASSPPRAKNIQYF. The whole variable domain, filled in from reference TRBV7-8 and TRBJ2-4, reads GAGVSQSPRYKVAKRGQDVALRCDPISGHVSLFWYQQALGQGPEFLTYFQNEAQLDKSGLPSDRFFAERPEGSVSTLKIQRTQQEDSAVYLCASSPPRAKNIQYFGAGTRLSVL.

This clonotype was seen a handful of times. The V and J genes are TRBV9 and TRBJ2-4; 7 nucleotides line up with TRBD2. Germline CDR1 reads SGDLS; CDR2 reads YYNGEE. Unmatched junction bases numbered 12, after V lost 4 bases and J lost 8 bases. This CDR3 is 15 amino acids long. The CDR3, as DNA: TGTGCCAGCAGCCCCCCCGCGGGGGAGGGTCACATTCAGTACTTC. Amino acid sequence: CASSPPAGEGHIQYF. Full variable domain (outside the CDR3, taken from reference TRBV9 and TRBJ2-4): DSGVTQTPKHLITATGQRVTLRCSPRSGDLSVYWYQQSLDQGLQFLIQYYNGEERAKGNILERFSAQQFPDLHSELNLSSLELGDSALYFCASSPPAGEGHIQYFGAGTRLSVL.

This clonotype was seen only a few times. The V gene is TRBV20-1, the J gene TRBJ2-7; D remains ambiguous. V lost 2 bases, J lost 4 bases, and 12 bases lay in between. Germline V CDR1 and CDR2: DFQATT, SNEGSKA (reference sequence). This CDR3 is 13 amino acids long. CDR3 DNA: TGCAGTGCTAGACCGGCGGCGGTTTACGAGCAGTACTTC. Protein sequence: CSARPAAVYEQYF.

This chain joins TRBV28 and TRBJ2-7, with D perhaps TRBD2 (6 bases). The CDR3 contains 17 residues. V was shortened by 5 bases and J by 1 base, with 21 bases between the two germline ends. CDR1 and CDR2 from the germline V gene are MDHEN and SYDVKM. The CDR3 DNA follows: TGTGCCAGCAGTCCTTTAACGGGACTGGTCCTTTCCTACGAGCAGTACTTC. Its translation is CASSPLTGLVLSYEQYF. Full variable domain (missing parts from reference TRBV28 and TRBJ2-7): DVKVTQSSRYLVKRTGEKVFLECVQDMDHENMFWYRQDPGLGLRLIYFSYDVKMKEKGDIPEGYSVSREKKERFSLILESASTNQTSMYLCASSPLTGLVLSYEQYFGPGTRLTVT.

V gene TRBV20-1 combines with J gene TRBJ2-5, with D perhaps TRBD2 (5 bases). V was cut by 0 bases and J by 3 bases, with 11 bases left in between. There are 14 residues in the CDR3. Germline assignment: CDR1 DFQATT and CDR2 SNEGSKA (reference sequence). The CDR3 loop reads CSARDPSGEETQYF. The CDR3 region has the DNA TGCAGTGCTAGAGATCCCAGCGGAGAAGAGACCCAGTACTTC.

There are a few counts of this clonotype. This chain links TRBV29-1 with TRBJ2-7; D is possibly TRBD1 or TRBD2 (5 bases each). The J call may not be correct, given that the DNA end is closer to TRBJ2-5. Germline CDR1 and CDR2: SQVTM and ANQGSEA. This CDR3 region has 14 residues. CDR3 protein: CSVGPRGAFGTQYF. The CDR3, as DNA: TGCAGCGTTGGGCCGCGAGGGGCATTTGGGACCCAGTACTTC.

The sample holds a few counts of this clonotype. This chain links TRBV6-5 with TRBJ2-5, with a weak D call TRBD2 (5 bases). Trimming took off 2 bases at V and 6 bases at J, with 16 bases between the two ends. CDR3 length: 15 residues. CDR1 MNHEY and CDR2 SVGAGI come from the germline V gene. The CDR3 sequence is CASSYSGLDGKTQYF. The CDR3 DNA reads TGTGCCAGCAGTTACAGTGGACTGGACGGGAAGACCCAGTACTTC.

The table lists this clonotype with a few counts. The chain couples TRBV20-1 to TRBJ2-1; D call uncertain. CDR1 and CDR2 (germline): DFQATT, SNEGSKA (reference sequence). This CDR3 has 10 amino acids. The DNA of the CDR3 is TGCAGCGCACTTTACAATGAGCAGTTCTTC. Translation: CSALYNEQFF.

The genes are TRBV2 and TRBJ2-1; 10 bases align to TRBD2. With 5 bases clipped from V and 6 bases from J, the junction kept 4 bases outside the gene matches. The germline V gene encodes CDR1 SNHLY and CDR2 FYNNEI. This CDR3 has 14 amino acids. The CDR3 protein is CASSLAGDRNEQFF. The CDR3 DNA reads TGTGCCAGCAGTCTAGCGGGAGACCGCAATGAGCAGTTCTTC. The variable domain in full, completed from reference TRBV2 and TRBJ2-1, reads EPEVTQTPSHQVTQMGQEVILRCVPISNHLYFYWYRQILGQKVEFLVSFYNNEISEKSEIFDDQFSVERPDGSNFTLKIRSTKLEDSAMYFCASSLAGDRNEQFFGPGTRLTVL.

The chain employs TRBV11-2 and TRBJ1-1, with D maybe TRBD1 (6 bases). Germline values: CDR1 SGHAT, CDR2 FQNNGV. This CDR3 has 14 residues. V was trimmed by 9 bases and J by 0 bases, leaving 14 bases between them. The CDR3 DNA sequence: TGTGCCAGAAGCCGGGACAACATGAACACTGAAGCTTTCTTT. Its translation: CARSRDNMNTEAFF. Looking up the rest from reference TRBV11-2 and TRBJ1-1 gives the full variable domain: EAGVAQSPRYKIIEKRQSVAFWCNPISGHATLYWYQQILGQGPKLLIQFQNNGVVDDSQLPKDRFSAERLKGVDSTLKIQPAKLEDSAVYLCARSRDNMNTEAFFGQGTRLTVV.

This clonotype has a handful of counts. The chain joins TRBV29-1 to TRBJ2-5; possible D gene TRBD1, 6 bases. Germline V gives CDR1 SQVTM, CDR2 ANQGSEA. The CDR3 contains 13 residues. With 8 bases removed from V and 0 bases from J, the gap between germline ends came to 13 bases. The CDR3 loop is CSLLRDNQETQYF. The CDR3 coding sequence is TGCAGCCTCCTCCGGGACAACCAAGAGACCCAGTACTTC.

In this sample, this clonotype turned up a few times. V is TRBV20-1 and J is TRBJ2-3, with unresolved D. V gave up 6 bases and J gave up 7 bases, with 17 bases separating them. The germline gives CDR1 DFQATT, CDR2 SNEGSKA (reference sequence). The CDR3 loop spans 13 amino acids. For the CDR3, the DNA is TGCAGTGCAGTCGGGCCCCCCAGACATACGCAGTATTTT. This sequence encodes CSAVGPPRHTQYF.